Listed below are T cell receptor beta chains from one sample, sequenced in a study of T cell responses to AZD1222 COVID-19 vaccine. Assay: immunoSEQ multiplex PCR; the TCRdb copy retains only in-frame clones and omits some. This table has roughly 80,000 clones, 92% appearing once. The sequences come from peripheral blood, collected on day 0 of AZD1222 vaccination. These receptors were taken from an adult in good health. Both conserved end residues are part of each CDR3.

J gene | V gene | CDR3 protein
TRBJ2-5 | TRBV27 | CASSPTGQETQYF
TRBJ1-4 | TRBV18 | CASSRSVATNEKLFF
TRBJ2-1 | TRBV5-8 | CASSLRDAPGHEQFF
TRBJ1-4 | TRBV3-1/TRBV3-2 | CASSQGLFTNEKLFF
TRBJ2-2 | TRBV7-9 | CASSLLARDTGELFF
TRBJ2-7 | TRBV5-1 | CASSLRQGNLGEQYF
TRBJ1-5 | TRBV19 | CASTITGDQPQHF
TRBJ2-7 | TRBV5-4 | CASSASSGGAYEQYF
TRBJ1-6 | TRBV28 | CASSLFIEDSPLHF
TRBJ1-3 | TRBV5-1 | CASSLPGNTIYF
TRBJ1-2 | TRBV2 | CASSDLTSPGQGRDYGYTF
TRBJ1-6 | TRBV14 | CASSLASYNSPLHF
TRBJ2-1 | TRBV27 | CASASTSFGAYNEQFF
TRBJ1-2 | TRBV27 | CASRKTGSNYGYTF
TRBJ1-1 | TRBV11-2 | CASSSTGNTEAFF
TRBJ2-1 | TRBV19 | CASIPGQGSNEQFF
TRBJ1-1 | TRBV7-8 | CASRFDSMNTEAFF
TRBJ2-7 | TRBV7-9 | CASSLEASGLYEQYF
TRBJ2-5 | TRBV6-2/TRBV6-3 | CASSYGQETQYF
TRBJ2-7 | TRBV7-2 | CASSLTTVPNEQYF
TRBJ2-3 | TRBV6-1 | CASSEAGLIGGTQYF
TRBJ2-7 | TRBV14 | CASSRLLAGGPLGEQYF
TRBJ1-2 | TRBV20-1 | CSARASYGYTF
TRBJ2-2 | TRBV9 | CASSATTGELFF
TRBJ1-4 | TRBV20-1 | CSPQEGEKLFF
TRBJ2-1 | TRBV5-4 | CASSLATMKGSEQFF
TRBJ1-2 | TRBV2 | CASSGRAFGYTF
TRBJ2-1 | TRBV10-3 | CAISRASSGSGSYNEQFF
TRBJ2-5 | TRBV18 | CASSPLSAETQYF
TRBJ1-1 | TRBV19 | CASSTVSTEAFF
TRBJ2-7 | TRBV7-9 | CASSPEHYEQYF
TRBJ2-2 | TRBV5-6 | CASSPEGLAGETGELFF
TRBJ2-1 | TRBV5-1 | CASSGRSSSYNEQFF
TRBJ2-7 | TRBV6-2/TRBV6-3 | CASSSGTGAAEQYF
TRBJ2-1 | TRBV7-6 | CASSPSGTEQFF
TRBJ1-1 | TRBV9 | CASAPPEDTEAFF
TRBJ1-1 | TRBV5-1 | CASSRPGGMNTEAFF
TRBJ1-2 | TRBV3-1/TRBV3-2 | CASSQFLTGEAYGYTF
TRBJ2-3 | TRBV6-1 | CASSEGLARDPDTQYF
TRBJ1-1 | TRBV15 | CATSESGTEVTEAFF
TRBJ1-5 | TRBV30 | CAWSVRGSQPQHF
TRBJ2-1 | TRBV24-1 | CATSDIGTRANNEQFF
TRBJ2-7 | TRBV2 | CASSTGLAGVGEQYF
TRBJ1-1 | TRBV29-1 | CSVGVGQGRRGTEAFF
TRBJ1-3 | TRBV10-2 | CASRDTVFSGNTIYF
TRBJ2-5 | TRBV7-9 | CASSLPPGSGEETQYF
TRBJ1-5 | TRBV7-9 | CASSLQGERQPQHF
TRBJ1-1 | TRBV18 | CASSPQGIDTEAFF
TRBJ2-2 | TRBV2 | CASSEYVGELFF
TRBJ2-5 | TRBV27 | CASSLVWGGSSTQYF
TRBJ2-1 | TRBV6-5 | CASSYGGQDEQFF
TRBJ2-1 | TRBV4-1 | CASSQDFPGNEQFF
TRBJ2-2 | TRBV2 | CASIGDANTGELFF
TRBJ2-1 | TRBV4-1 | CASSQPPGQGWNEQFF
TRBJ2-7 | TRBV21-1 | CASSFGRDRKSSYEQYF
TRBJ2-5 | TRBV18 | CASSPGPKETQYF
TRBJ1-1 | TRBV7-9 | CASSNPPNTEAFF
TRBJ1-5 | TRBV18 | CASSPFASRGNQPQHF
TRBJ2-7 | TRBV29-1 | CSAEWEGSNEQYF
TRBJ1-5 | TRBV2 | CASSELGSSAQHF